This is a list of T cell receptor beta chains from one sample in a study of T cells after posttransplantation cyclophosphamide. Sequenced by immunoSEQ multiplex PCR; TCRdb stores in-frame clones only, minus some. The sample has approximately 13,000 clones, none seen only once. The starting material was PBMCs, obtained more than 950 days after allogeneic stem cell transplant with posttransplant cyclophosphamide. The receptor source for this set is a female patient between 40 and 50 years old who received an allogeneic stem cell transplant from a related donor, was CMV-positive, and had no GVHD. Some T cells may trace back to the graft donor. Each CDR3 is given with its conserved first and last residue. Each record gives: V gene, CDR3 protein.

v_call: TRBV19; cdr3_aa: CASSLGGGGNGYTF
v_call: TRBV5-1; cdr3_aa: CASSSSPMWSSGGNTGELFF
v_call: TRBV5-1; cdr3_aa: CASSFGTSTYNEQFF
v_call: TRBV9; cdr3_aa: CASSSPAGDQETQYF
v_call: TRBV6-4; cdr3_aa: CASSRLAGGGTETQYF
v_call: TRBV21-1; cdr3_aa: CASKLMSGRRTYEQYF
v_call: TRBV11-2; cdr3_aa: CASSLVAGNTGELFF
v_call: TRBV5-1; cdr3_aa: CASSPDRGQGEQYF
v_call: TRBV9; cdr3_aa: CASIFKQGTAYEQYF
v_call: TRBV7-8; cdr3_aa: CASSLTGEGTEAFF
v_call: TRBV9; cdr3_aa: CASSVGGDRARNEQYF
v_call: TRBV28; cdr3_aa: CASTQQGSPLHF
v_call: TRBV5-6; cdr3_aa: CASSLGDRELDTQYF
v_call: TRBV19; cdr3_aa: CASSIDGGSYEQYF
v_call: TRBV9; cdr3_aa: CASSQGWSGQEGEKLFF
v_call: TRBV5-6; cdr3_aa: CASSTGAGVAQETQYF
v_call: TRBV6-4; cdr3_aa: CASSEIPNTEAFF
v_call: TRBV6-5; cdr3_aa: CASSYSTGQRDYEQYF
v_call: TRBV6-1; cdr3_aa: CASRRGRPGNTIYF
v_call: TRBV6-6; cdr3_aa: CASSLSGAGELFF
v_call: TRBV5-1; cdr3_aa: CASSEGQNSYNEQFF
v_call: TRBV9; cdr3_aa: CAFFFKQKTAYEQYF
v_call: TRBV5-1; cdr3_aa: CASSSQVAGAETQYF
v_call: TRBV6-6; cdr3_aa: CASSYFGTSETQYF
v_call: TRBV27; cdr3_aa: CASSPGTGGEQYF
v_call: TRBV5-4; cdr3_aa: CASSRTGEADTQYF
v_call: TRBV19; cdr3_aa: CASSVPSAFRNSPLHF
v_call: TRBV18; cdr3_aa: CASSQFPGWTKVTNTGELFF
v_call: TRBV5-8; cdr3_aa: CASRRRGGQETQYF
v_call: TRBV5-1; cdr3_aa: CASSPGEIWGGYTF
v_call: TRBV6-5; cdr3_aa: CASSYATGVGSAFF
v_call: TRBV4-1; cdr3_aa: CASSQDTSGAQETQYF
v_call: TRBV6-1; cdr3_aa: CASSQMTGGYGYTF
v_call: TRBV11-3; cdr3_aa: CASSPAGEETQYF
v_call: TRBV28; cdr3_aa: CASKGRQIANIQYF
v_call: TRBV5-1; cdr3_aa: CASSLVPGEKLFF
v_call: TRBV28; cdr3_aa: CASSLTGTTETQYF
v_call: TRBV6-6; cdr3_aa: CASSYPAGVDEQYF
v_call: TRBV5-6; cdr3_aa: CASSRQEIYGYTF
v_call: TRBV7-8; cdr3_aa: CASSLSENSPLHF
v_call: TRBV5-1; cdr3_aa: CASSLAPGSNYGYTF
v_call: TRBV28; cdr3_aa: CASSPHRTGLNTEAFF
v_call: TRBV11-3; cdr3_aa: CASSPGRDTDTQYF
v_call: TRBV2; cdr3_aa: CASRGDGGADTQYF
v_call: TRBV9; cdr3_aa: CASSTGTGRSETQYF
v_call: TRBV19; cdr3_aa: CASSKGGITDTQYF
v_call: TRBV10-3; cdr3_aa: CAISDGTGTGRRVQYF
v_call: TRBV19; cdr3_aa: CASSIDRGGYGYTF
v_call: TRBV7-9; cdr3_aa: CASSPRGTGERSFF